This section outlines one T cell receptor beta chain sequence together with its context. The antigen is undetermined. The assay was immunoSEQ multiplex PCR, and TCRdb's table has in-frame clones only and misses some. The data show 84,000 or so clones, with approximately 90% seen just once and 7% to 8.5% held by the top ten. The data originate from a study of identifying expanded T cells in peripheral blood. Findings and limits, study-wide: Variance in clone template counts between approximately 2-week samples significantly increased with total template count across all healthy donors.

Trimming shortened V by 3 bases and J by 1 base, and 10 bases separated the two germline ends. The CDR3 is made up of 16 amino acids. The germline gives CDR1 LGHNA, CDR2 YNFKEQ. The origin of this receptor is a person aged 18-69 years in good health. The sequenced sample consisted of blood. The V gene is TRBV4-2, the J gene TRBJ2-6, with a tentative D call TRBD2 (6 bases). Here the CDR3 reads CASSQPGGSGANVLTF. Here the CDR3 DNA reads TGTGCCAGCAGCCAGCCCGGGGGATCTGGGGCCAACGTCCTGACTTTC.